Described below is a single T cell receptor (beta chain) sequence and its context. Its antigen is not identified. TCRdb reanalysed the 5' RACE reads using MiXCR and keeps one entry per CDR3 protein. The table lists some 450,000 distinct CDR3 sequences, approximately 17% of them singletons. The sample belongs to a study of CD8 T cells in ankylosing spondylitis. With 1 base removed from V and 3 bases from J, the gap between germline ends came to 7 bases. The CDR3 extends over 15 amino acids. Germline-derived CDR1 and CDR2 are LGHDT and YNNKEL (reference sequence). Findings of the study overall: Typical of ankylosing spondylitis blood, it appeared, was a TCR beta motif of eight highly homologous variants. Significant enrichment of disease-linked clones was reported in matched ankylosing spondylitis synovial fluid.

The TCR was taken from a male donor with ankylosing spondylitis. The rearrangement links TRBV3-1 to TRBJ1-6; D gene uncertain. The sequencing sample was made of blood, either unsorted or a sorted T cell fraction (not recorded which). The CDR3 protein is CASSQVSGYNSPLHF. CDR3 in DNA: TGTGCCAGCAGCCAAGTCTCAGGCTATAATTCACCCCTCCACTTT.